This entry features one T cell receptor (beta chain) sequence. What it recognizes is unknown. This sample stems from a study of shared clonotypes between healthy human individuals. Overall study context: Samples came from a couple of female and a few male donors aged 18 to 49. General study points: Few donors restricted represented genetic and exposure-history diversity.

Profiling relied on immunoSEQ multiplex PCR, and the TCRdb table lists in-frame clones only, not all of them. There are approximately 1,500,000 clones in the sample; roughly 96% occur only once, and approximately 1.1% lies in the top ten. This CDR3 is 15 amino acids long. The germline V gene has CDR1 SGHTA and CDR2 FQGNSA. V was cut by 5 bases and J by 4 bases, with 15 bases left in between. Sequencing was carried out using naive CD4+ T cells sorted from blood. Subset of the sample: CD45RA+ positively selected. The TCR originated in a man younger than 45 in good health. The V gene is TRBV7-2, the J gene TRBJ1-5; D may be TRBD1 (5 bases). Here the CDR3 reads CASSPEGAANQPQHF. In DNA form, the CDR3 reads TGTGCCAGCAGCCCCGAAGGGGCCGCTAATCAGCCCCAGCATTTT.